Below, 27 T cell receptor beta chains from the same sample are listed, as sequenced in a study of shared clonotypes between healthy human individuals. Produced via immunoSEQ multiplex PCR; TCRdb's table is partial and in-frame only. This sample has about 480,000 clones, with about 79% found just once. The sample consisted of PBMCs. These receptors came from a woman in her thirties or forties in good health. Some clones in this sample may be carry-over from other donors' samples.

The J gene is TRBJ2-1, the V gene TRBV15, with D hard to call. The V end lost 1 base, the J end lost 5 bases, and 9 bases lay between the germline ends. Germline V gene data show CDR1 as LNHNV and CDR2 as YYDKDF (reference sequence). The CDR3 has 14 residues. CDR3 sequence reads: CATSRVVTHNEQFF. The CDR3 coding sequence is TGTGCCACCAGCAGAGTAGTGACCCACAATGAGCAGTTCTTC.

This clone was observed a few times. The CDR3 spells CASSATGVVSTEAFF. Here the CDR3 DNA reads TGTGCCAGCAGCGCCACAGGGGTTGTCTCTACTGAAGCTTTCTTT. The chain joins TRBV9 to TRBJ1-1; the match to TRBD1 covers 7 bases. Germline CDR1 SGDLS, CDR2 YYNGEE. The CDR3 loop spans 15 amino acids. The ends lost 3 bases at V and 5 bases at J; junction bases unmatched: 10. Full variable domain (remainder filled in from reference TRBV9 and TRBJ1-1): DSGVTQTPKHLITATGQRVTLRCSPRSGDLSVYWYQQSLDQGLQFLIQYYNGEERAKGNILERFSAQQFPDLHSELNLSSLELGDSALYFCASSATGVVSTEAFFGQGTRLTVV.

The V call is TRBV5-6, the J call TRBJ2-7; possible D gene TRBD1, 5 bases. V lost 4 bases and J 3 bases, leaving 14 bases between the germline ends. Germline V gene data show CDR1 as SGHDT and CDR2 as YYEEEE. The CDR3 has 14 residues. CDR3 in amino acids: CASSETPGFYEQYF. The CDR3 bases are TGTGCCAGCAGCGAGACACCAGGGTTCTACGAGCAGTACTTC. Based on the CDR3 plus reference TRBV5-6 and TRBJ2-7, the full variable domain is DAGVTQSPTHLIKTRGQQVTLRCSPKSGHDTVSWYQQALGQGPQFIFQYYEEEERQRGNFPDRFSGHQFPNYSSELNVNALLLGDSALYLCASSETPGFYEQYFGPGTRLTVT.

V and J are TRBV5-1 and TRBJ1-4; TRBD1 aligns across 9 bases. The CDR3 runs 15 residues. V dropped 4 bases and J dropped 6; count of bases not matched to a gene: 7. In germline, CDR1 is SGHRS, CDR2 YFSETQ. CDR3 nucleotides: TGCGCCAGCAGCCCACCGGGACAGGGCTATGAAAAACTGTTTTTT. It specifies CASSPPGQGYEKLFF.

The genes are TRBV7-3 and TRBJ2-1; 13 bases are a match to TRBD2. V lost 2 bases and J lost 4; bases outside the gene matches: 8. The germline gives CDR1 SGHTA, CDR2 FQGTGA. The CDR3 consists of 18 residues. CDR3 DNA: TGTGCCAGCAGCTTATACCCTACGGGACTAGCGGGGTACAATGAGCAGTTCTTC. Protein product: CASSLYPTGLAGYNEQFF. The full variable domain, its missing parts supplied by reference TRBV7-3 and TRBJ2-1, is GAGVSQTPSNKVTEKGKYVELRCDPISGHTALYWYRQSLGQGPEFLIYFQGTGAADDSGLPNDRFFAVRPEGSVSTLKIQRTERGDSAVYLCASSLYPTGLAGYNEQFFGPGTRLTVL.

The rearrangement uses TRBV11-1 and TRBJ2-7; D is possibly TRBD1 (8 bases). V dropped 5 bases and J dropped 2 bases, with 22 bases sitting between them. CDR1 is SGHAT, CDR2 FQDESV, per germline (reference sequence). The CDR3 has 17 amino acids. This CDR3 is CASSPGQGGGPTYEQYF. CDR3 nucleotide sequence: TGTGCCAGCAGCCCCGGACAGGGCGGGGGCCCAACCTACGAGCAGTACTTC.

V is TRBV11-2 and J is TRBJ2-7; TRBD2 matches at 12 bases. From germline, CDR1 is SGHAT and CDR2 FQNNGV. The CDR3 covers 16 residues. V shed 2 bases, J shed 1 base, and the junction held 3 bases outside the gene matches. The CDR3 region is CASSLSTSGSSYEQYF. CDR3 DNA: TGTGCCAGCAGCTTATCGACTAGCGGGAGTTCCTACGAGCAGTACTTC.

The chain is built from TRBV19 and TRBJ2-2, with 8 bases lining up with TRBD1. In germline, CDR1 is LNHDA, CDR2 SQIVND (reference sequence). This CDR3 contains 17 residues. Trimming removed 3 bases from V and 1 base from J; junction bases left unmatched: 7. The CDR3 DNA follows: TGTGCCAGTAGTATTTACACCGGGACAGGGAACACCGGGGAGCTGTTTTTT. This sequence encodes CASSIYTGTGNTGELFF. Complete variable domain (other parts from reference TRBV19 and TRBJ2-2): DGGITQSPKYLFRKEGQNVTLSCEQNLNHDAMYWYRQDPGQGLRLIYYSQIVNDFQKGDIAEGYSVSREKKESFPLTVTSAQKNPTAFYLCASSIYTGTGNTGELFFGEGSRLTVL.

The CDR3 sequence is CASRIFQTDTQYF. CDR3 coding DNA: TGTGCCAGCCGGATTTTCCAGACAGATACGCAGTATTTT. V gene TRBV6-6 combines with J gene TRBJ2-3, with D uncertain. Per the germline V gene, CDR1 is MNHNY and CDR2 is SVGAGI (reference sequence). The germline V and J ends were trimmed by 8 bases and 3 bases, with 12 bases remaining between them. The CDR3 has 13 residues.

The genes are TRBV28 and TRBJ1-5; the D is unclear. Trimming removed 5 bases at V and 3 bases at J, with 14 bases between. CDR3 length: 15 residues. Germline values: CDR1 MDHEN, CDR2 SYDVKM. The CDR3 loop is CASSPNRATNQPQHF. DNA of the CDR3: TGTGCCAGCAGTCCTAACCGGGCCACCAATCAGCCCCAGCATTTT.

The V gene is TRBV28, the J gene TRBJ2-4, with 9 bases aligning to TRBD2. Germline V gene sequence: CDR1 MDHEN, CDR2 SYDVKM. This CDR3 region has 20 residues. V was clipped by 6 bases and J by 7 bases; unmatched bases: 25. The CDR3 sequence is CASSRRPGRRGSGSGNIQYF. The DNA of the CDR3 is TGTGCCAGCAGCCGCCGACCGGGACGGAGGGGTAGCGGGAGTGGGAACATTCAGTACTTC.

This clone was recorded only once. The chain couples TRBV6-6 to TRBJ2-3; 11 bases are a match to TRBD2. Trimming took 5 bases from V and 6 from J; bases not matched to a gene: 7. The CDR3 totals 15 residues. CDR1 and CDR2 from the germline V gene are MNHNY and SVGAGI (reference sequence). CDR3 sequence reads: CASSGTSGSWDTQYF. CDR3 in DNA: TGTGCCAGCAGTGGAACTAGCGGGAGCTGGGATACGCAGTATTTT.

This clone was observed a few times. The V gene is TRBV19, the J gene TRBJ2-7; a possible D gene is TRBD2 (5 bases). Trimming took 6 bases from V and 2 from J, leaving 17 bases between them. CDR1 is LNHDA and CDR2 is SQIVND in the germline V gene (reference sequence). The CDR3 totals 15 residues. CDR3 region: CASSTTTRGAYEQYF. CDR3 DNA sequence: TGTGCCAGTAGCACGACTACCCGTGGCGCCTACGAGCAGTACTTC. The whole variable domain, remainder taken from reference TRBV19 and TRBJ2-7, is DGGITQSPKYLFRKEGQNVTLSCEQNLNHDAMYWYRQDPGQGLRLIYYSQIVNDFQKGDIAEGYSVSREKKESFPLTVTSAQKNPTAFYLCASSTTTRGAYEQYFGPGTRLTVT.

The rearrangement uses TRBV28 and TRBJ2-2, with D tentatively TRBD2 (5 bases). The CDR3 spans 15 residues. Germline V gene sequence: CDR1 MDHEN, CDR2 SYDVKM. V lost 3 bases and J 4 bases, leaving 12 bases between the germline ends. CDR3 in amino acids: CASSFGLAGTGELFF. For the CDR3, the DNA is TGTGCCAGCAGTTTTGGGCTAGCCGGCACCGGGGAGCTGTTTTTT.

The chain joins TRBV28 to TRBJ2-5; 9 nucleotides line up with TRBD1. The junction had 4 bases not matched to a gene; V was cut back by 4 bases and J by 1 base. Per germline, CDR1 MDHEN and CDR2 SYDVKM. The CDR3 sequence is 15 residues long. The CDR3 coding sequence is TGTGCCAGCAGTTCGGACAGGGGTTTCCAAGAGACCCAGTACTTC. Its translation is CASSSDRGFQETQYF.

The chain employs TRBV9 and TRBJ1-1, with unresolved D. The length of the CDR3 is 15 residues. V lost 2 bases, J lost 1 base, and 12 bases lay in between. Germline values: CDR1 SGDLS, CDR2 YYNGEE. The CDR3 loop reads CASSVEGLWNTEAFF. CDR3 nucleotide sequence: TGTGCCAGCAGCGTGGAAGGGTTATGGAACACTGAAGCTTTCTTT.

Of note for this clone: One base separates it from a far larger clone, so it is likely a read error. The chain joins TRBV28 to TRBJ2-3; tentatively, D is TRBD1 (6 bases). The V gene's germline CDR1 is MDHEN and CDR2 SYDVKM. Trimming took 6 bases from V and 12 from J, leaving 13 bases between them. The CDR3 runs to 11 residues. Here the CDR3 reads CASSGQHPQYF. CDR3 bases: TGTGCCAGCAGCGGACAGCACCCCCAGTATTTT.

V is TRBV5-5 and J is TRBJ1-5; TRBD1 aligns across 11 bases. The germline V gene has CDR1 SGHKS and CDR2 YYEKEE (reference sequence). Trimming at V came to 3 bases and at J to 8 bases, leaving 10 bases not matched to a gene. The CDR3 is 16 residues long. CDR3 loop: CASSSLDRGREEPQHF. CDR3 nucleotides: TGTGCCAGCAGCTCCTTGGACAGGGGGCGGGAAGAGCCCCAGCATTTT.

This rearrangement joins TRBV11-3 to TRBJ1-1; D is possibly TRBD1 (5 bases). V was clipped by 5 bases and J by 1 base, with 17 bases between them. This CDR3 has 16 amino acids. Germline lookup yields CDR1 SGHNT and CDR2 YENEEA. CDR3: CASSMGTRVANTEAFF. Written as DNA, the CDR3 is TGTGCCAGCAGCATGGGGACCAGGGTTGCGAACACTGAAGCTTTCTTT.

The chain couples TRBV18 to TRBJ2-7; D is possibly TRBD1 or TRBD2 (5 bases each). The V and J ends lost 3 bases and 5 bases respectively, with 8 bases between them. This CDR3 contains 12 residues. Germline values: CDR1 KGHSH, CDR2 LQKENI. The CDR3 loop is CASSPGTDEQYF. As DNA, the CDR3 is TGTGCCAGCTCACCTGGGACCGACGAGCAGTACTTC.

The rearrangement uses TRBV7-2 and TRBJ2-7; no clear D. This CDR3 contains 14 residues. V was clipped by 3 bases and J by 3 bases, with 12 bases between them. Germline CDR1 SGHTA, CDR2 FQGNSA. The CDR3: CASSFRALGYEQYF. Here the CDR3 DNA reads TGTGCCAGCAGCTTCCGGGCCCTCGGCTACGAGCAGTACTTC.

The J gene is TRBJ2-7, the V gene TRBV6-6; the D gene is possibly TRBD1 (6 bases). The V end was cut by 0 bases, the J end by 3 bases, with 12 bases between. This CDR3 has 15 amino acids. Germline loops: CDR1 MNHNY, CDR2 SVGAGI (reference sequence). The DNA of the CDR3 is TGTGCCAGCAGTTACTCGTTTTGGGGGCACTACGAGCAGTACTTC. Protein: CASSYSFWGHYEQYF.

CDR3: CASSLGQGVGAGANVLTF. As DNA, the CDR3 is TGTGCCAGCAGCTTAGGACAGGGCGTGGGCGCTGGGGCCAACGTCCTGACTTTC. V usage is TRBV11-3 and J usage is TRBJ2-6; 7 positions agree with TRBD1. J lost 2 bases, V lost 1 base, and 8 bases had no gene match. The germline V gene encodes CDR1 SGHNT and CDR2 YENEEA. The CDR3 length is 18 residues.

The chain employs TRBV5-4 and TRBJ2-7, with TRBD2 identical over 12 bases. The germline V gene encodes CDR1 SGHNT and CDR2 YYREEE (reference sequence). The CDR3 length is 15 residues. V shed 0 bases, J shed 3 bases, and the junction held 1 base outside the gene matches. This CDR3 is CASSLASGRVYEQYF. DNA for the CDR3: TGTGCCAGCAGCTTGGCTAGCGGGAGGGTCTACGAGCAGTACTTC.

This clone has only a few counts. The CDR3 DNA follows: TGTGCCAGCTCGCTGAGGGGTAGCGGGAGTATCTACAATGAGCAGTTCTTC. It yields the protein CASSLRGSGSIYNEQFF. The J gene is TRBJ2-1, the V gene TRBV7-3, with TRBD2 matching 9 bases. Trimming cost V 8 bases and J 3 bases; bases outside gene matches: 14. Germline assignment: CDR1 SGHTA and CDR2 FQGTGA. This CDR3 is 17 amino acids long.

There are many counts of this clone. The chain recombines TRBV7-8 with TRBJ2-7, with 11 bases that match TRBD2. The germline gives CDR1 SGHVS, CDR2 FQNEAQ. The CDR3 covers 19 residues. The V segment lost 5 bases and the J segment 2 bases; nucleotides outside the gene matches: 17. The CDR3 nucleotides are TGTGCCAGCAGCCCCCCAACCGGACTAGCGGGCGTTATAACCTACGAGCAGTACTTC. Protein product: CASSPPTGLAGVITYEQYF.

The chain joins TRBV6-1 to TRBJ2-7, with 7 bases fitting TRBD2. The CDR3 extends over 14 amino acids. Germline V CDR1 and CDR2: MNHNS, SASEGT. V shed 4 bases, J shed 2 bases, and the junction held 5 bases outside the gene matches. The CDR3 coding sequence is TGTGCCAGCAGTGCGAGCGGGATGCCCTACGAGCAGTACTTC. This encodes CASSASGMPYEQYF.